This TCR beta chain comes out of a study of blood T cell repertoires in COVID-19. Original data processing: Estimation of nucleated cell counts was performed using reference gene primer amplification. Here immunoSEQ multiplex PCR was the method, and the copy in TCRdb shows in-frame clones only, minus some. The DNA gave D and trimming, while V, J and clone size come from that table. The sample lists 430,000 or so clones; roughly 90% were seen once. The CDR3 runs to 14 residues. Trimming removed 1 base at V and 5 bases at J, with 11 bases between. CDR1 is MNHNS and CDR2 is SASEGT in the germline V gene.

This receptor was identified in a woman aged 40 to 50 who had recovered from COVID-19. Sequencing used PBMCs or T cells enriched from blood (not recorded which). The chain recombines TRBV6-1 with TRBJ1-2; D is undetermined. CDR3 bases: TGTGCCAGCAGTGAAGAGAGGTTTCGGTATGGCTACACCTTC. Translated, it gives CASSEERFRYGYTF.